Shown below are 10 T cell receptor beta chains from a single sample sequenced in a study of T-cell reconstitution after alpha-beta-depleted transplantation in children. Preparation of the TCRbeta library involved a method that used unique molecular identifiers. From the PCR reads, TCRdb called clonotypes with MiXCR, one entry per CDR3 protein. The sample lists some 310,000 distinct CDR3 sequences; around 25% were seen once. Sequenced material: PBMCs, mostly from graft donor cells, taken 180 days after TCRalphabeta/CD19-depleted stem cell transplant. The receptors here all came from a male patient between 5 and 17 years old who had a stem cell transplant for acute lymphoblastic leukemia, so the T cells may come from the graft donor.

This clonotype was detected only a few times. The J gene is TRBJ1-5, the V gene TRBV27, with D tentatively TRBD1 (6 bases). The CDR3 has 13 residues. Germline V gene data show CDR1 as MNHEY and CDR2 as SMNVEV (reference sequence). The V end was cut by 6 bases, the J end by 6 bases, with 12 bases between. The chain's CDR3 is CASRQGFLQPQHF. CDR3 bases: TGTGCCAGCAGACAGGGTTTCCTTCAGCCCCAGCATTTT.

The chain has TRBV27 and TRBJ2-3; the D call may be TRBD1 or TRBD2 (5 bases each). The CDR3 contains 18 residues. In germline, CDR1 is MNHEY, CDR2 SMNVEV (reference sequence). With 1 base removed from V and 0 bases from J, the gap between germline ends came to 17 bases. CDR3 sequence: CASSLYFPGRISTDTQYF. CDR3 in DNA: TGTGCCAGCAGTTTATACTTTCCGGGACGAATAAGCACAGATACGCAGTATTTT.

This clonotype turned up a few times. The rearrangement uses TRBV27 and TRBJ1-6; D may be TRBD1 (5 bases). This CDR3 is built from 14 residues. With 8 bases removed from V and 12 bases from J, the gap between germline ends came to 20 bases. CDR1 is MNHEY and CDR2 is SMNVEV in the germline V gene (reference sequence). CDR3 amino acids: CASRLTRGWLPLHF. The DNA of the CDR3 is TGTGCCAGCCGACTCACGAGGGGCTGGCTACCCCTCCACTTT.

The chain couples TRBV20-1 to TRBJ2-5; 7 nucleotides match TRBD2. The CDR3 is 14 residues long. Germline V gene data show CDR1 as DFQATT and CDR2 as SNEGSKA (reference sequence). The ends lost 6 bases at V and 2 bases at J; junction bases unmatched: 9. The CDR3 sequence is CSAGLPGPQETQYF. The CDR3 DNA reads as TGCAGTGCGGGACTACCGGGACCTCAAGAGACCCAGTACTTC.

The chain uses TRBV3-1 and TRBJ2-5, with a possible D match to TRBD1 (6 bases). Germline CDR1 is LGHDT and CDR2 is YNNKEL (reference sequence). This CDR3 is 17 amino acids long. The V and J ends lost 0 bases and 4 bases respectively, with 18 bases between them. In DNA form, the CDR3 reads TGTGCCAGCAGCCAAGAAGTCGGACAGCCGGGGTCAGAGACCCAGTACTTC. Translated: CASSQEVGQPGSETQYF.

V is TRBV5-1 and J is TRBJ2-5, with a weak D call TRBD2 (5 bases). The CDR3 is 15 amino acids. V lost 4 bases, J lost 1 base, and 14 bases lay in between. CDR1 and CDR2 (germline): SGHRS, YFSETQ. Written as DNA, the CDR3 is TGCGCCAGCAGCCCTCTTGGCGGGCGCCAAGAGACCCAGTACTTC. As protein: CASSPLGGRQETQYF.

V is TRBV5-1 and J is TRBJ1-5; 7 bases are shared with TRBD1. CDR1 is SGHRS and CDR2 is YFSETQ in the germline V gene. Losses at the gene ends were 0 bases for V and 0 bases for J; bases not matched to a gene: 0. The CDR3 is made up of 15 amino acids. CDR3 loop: CASSLDRGSNQPQHF. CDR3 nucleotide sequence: TGCGCCAGCAGCTTGGACAGGGGTAGCAATCAGCCCCAGCATTTT.

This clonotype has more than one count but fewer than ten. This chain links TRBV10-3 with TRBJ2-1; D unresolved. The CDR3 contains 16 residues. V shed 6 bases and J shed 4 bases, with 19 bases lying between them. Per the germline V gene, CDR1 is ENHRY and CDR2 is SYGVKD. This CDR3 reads CAISDAWVLLYNEQFF. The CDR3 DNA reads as TGTGCCATCAGCGACGCTTGGGTACTACTGTACAATGAGCAGTTCTTC.

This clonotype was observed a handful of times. The CDR3 here is CSAMFTSGSPQYF. In DNA, the CDR3 is TGCAGTGCTATGTTCACTAGCGGGAGTCCCCAGTACTTC. This chain links TRBV20-1 with TRBJ2-5, with 11 bases that match TRBD2. This CDR3 comprises 13 residues. CDR1 DFQATT and CDR2 SNEGSKA come from the germline V gene (reference sequence). After removal of 4 bases from V and 9 bases from J, the junction contained 7 bases not matched to a gene.

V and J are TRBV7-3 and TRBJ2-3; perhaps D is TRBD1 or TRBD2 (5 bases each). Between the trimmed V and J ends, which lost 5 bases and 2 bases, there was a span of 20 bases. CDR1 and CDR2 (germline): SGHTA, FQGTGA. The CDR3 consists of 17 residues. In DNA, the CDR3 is TGTGCCAGCAGCCGCCTTGCGGCGTGGGACCTCACAGATACGCAGTATTTT. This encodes CASSRLAAWDLTDTQYF.